This T cell receptor (beta chain) was retrieved from a study of T cells in Graves' hyperthyroidism and ophthalmopathy. Of note for this clonotype: Its antigen is undetermined.

Hyperthyroidism of Graves' type that showed no ophthalmopathy progression within 18 months was stable. Patients showing uncontrolled infection, other autoimmune disease, pregnancy or lactation were ineligible. What was amplified from RNA transcripts were TCR beta CDR3 regions. In the first-round RT-PCR of the TCR CDR3, the HTBI primer set was used. TCRdb re-called the multiplex PCR reads with MiXCR, one entry per CDR3 protein. This table holds a few hundred thousand distinct CDR3 sequences, 46% found once. Study findings and constraints: Most clonotypes expanded in thyroid above 0.001 were likewise present in blood.

Germline lookup yields CDR1 SGHRS and CDR2 YFSETQ. CDR3 size: 14 residues. V shed 0 bases, J shed 4 bases, and the junction held 3 bases outside the gene matches. The TCR comes from a woman aged 18-35 years with Graves' hyperthyroidism. The chain has TRBV5-1 and TRBJ2-7, with 8 positions matching TRBD2. The sequencing sample was made of peripheral blood or thyroid tissue (not recorded which). The CDR3 loop is CASSLGREEYEQYF. The CDR3 nucleotides are TGCGCCAGCAGCTTGGGGCGGGAGGAGTACGAGCAGTACTTC.